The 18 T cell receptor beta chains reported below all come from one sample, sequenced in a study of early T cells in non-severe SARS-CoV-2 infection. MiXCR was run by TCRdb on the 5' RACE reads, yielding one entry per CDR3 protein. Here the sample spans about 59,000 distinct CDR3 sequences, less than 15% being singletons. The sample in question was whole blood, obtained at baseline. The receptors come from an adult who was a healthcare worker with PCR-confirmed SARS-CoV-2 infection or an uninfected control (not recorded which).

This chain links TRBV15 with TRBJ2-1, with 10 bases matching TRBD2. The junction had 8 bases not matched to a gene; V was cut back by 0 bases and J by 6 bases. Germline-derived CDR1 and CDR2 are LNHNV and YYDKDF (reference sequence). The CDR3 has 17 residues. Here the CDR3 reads CATSREGRLAGVNEQFF. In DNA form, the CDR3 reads TGTGCCACCAGCAGAGAGGGTAGGCTAGCGGGAGTCAATGAGCAGTTCTTC.

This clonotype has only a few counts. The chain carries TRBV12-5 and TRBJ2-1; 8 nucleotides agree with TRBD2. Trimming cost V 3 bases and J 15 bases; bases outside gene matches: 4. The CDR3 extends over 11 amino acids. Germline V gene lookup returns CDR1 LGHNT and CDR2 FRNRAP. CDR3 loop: CASGFAGGWFF. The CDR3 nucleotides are TGTGCTAGTGGTTTTGCGGGAGGATGGTTCTTC.

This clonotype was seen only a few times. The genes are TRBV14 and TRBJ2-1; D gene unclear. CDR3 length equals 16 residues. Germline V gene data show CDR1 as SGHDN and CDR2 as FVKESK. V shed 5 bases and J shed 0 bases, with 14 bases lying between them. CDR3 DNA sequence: TGTGCCAGCAGCTACCGGACCCCCAGCTCCTACAATGAGCAGTTCTTC. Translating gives CASSYRTPSSYNEQFF.

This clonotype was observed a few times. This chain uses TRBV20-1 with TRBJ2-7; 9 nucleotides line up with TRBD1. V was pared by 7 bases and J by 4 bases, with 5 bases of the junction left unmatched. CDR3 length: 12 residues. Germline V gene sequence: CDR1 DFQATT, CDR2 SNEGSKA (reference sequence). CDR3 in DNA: TGCAGTGGGGGACAGGGAGGGTACGAGCAGTACTTC. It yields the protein CSGGQGGYEQYF.

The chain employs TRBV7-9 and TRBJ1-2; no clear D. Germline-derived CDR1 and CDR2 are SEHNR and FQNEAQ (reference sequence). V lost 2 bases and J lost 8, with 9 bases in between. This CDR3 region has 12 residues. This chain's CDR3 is CASSLWQEGYTF. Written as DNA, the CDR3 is TGTGCCAGCAGCTTATGGCAGGAGGGCTACACCTTC.

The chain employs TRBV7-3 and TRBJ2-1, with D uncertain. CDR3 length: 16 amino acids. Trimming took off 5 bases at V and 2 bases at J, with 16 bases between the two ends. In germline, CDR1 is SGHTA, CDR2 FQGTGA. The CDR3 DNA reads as TGTGCCAGCAGCCGAGACACACAAGGAACCTACAATGAGCAGTTCTTC. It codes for CASSRDTQGTYNEQFF.

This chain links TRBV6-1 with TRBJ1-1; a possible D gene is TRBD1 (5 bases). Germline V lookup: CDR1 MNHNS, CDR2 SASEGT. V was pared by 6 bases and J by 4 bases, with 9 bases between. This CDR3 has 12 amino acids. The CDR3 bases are TGTGCCAGCAGGGACACTCCCACTGAAGCTTTCTTT. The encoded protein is CASRDTPTEAFF.

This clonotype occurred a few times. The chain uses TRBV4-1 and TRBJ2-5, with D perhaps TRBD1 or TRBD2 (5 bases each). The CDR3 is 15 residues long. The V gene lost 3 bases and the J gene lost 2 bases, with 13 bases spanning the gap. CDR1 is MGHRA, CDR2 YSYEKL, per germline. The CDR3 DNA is TGCGCCAGCAGCCACCCGTCGGGACGGCAAGAGACCCAGTACTTC. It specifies CASSHPSGRQETQYF.

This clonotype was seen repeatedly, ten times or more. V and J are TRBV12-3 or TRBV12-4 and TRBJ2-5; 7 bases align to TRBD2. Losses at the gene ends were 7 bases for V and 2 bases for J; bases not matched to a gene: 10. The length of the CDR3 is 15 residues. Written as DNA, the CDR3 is TGTGCCAGCACTCCGGAGAGCGGGATTCAAGAGACCCAGTACTTC. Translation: CASTPESGIQETQYF.

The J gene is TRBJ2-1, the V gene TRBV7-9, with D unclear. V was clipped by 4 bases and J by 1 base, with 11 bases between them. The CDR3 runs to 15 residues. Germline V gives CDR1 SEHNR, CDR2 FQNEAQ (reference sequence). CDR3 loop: CASSSPFGSYNEQFF. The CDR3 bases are TGTGCCAGCAGCTCCCCATTCGGGTCCTACAATGAGCAGTTCTTC.

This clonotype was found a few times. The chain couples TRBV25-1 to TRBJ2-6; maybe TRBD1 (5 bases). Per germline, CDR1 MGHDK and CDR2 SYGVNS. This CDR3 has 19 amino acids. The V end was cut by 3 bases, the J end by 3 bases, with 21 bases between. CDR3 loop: CASSEGFWQGNFGANVLTF. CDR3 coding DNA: TGTGCCAGCAGTGAGGGGTTTTGGCAGGGAAACTTTGGGGCCAACGTCCTGACTTTC.

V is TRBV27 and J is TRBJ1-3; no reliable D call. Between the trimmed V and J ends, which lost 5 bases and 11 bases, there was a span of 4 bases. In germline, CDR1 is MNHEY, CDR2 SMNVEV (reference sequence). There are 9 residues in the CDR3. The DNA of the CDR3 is TGTGCCAGCAGTCACGCCATATATTTT. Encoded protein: CASSHAIYF.

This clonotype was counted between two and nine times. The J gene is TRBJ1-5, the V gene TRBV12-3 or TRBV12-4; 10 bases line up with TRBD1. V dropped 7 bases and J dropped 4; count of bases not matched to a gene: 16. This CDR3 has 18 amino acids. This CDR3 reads CASTRFSGQGTLNQPQHF. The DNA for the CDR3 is TGTGCCAGCACCAGATTTTCGGGACAGGGGACTTTGAATCAGCCCCAGCATTTT.

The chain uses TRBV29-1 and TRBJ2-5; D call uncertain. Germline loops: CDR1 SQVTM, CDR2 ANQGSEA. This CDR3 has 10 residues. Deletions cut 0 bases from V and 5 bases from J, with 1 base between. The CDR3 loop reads CSVEDETQYF. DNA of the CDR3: TGCAGCGTTGAAGATGAGACCCAGTACTTC. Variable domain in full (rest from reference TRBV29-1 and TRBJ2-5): SAVISQKPSRDICQRGTSLTIQCQVDSQVTMMFWYRQQPGQSLTLIATANQGSEATYESGFVIDKFPISRPNLTFSTLTVSNMSPEDSSIYLCSVEDETQYFGPGTRLLVL.

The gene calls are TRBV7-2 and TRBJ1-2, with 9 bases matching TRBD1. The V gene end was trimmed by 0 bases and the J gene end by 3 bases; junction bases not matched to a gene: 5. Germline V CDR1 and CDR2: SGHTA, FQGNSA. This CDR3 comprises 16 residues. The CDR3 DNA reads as TGTGCCAGCAGCTTAGCGACGGGACAGGGAGACTATGGCTACACCTTC. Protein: CASSLATGQGDYGYTF.

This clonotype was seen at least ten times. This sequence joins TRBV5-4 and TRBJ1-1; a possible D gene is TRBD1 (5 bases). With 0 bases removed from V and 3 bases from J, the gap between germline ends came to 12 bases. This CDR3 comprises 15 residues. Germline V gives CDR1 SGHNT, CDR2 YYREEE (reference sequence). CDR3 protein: CASSLGAVGHTEAFF. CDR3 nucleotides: TGTGCCAGCAGCTTGGGGGCGGTGGGGCACACTGAAGCTTTCTTT.

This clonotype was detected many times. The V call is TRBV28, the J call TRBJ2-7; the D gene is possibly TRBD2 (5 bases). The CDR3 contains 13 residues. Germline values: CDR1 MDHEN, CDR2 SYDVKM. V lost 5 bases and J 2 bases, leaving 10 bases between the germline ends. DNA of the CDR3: TGTGCCAGCAGTCCCCTAGCACCCTACGAGCAGTACTTC. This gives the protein CASSPLAPYEQYF.

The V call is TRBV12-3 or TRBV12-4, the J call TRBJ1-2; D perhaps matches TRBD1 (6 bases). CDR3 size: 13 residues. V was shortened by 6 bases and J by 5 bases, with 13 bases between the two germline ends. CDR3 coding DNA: TGTGCCAGCAGCCCAACAGGGAGGTATGGCTACACCTTC. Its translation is CASSPTGRYGYTF.